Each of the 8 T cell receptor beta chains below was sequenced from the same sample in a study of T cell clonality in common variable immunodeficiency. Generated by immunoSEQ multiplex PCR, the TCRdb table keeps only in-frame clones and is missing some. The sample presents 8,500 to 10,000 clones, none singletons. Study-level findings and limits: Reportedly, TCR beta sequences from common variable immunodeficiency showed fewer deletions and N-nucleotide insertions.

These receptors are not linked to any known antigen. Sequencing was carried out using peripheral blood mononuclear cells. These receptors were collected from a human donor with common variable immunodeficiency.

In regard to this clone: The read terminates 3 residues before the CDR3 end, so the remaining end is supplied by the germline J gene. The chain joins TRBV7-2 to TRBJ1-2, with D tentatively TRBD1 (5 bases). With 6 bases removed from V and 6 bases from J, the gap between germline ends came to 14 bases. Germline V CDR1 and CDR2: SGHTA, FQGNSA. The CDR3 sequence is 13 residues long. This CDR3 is CASRSLGQNGYTF. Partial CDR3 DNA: TGTGCCAGCAGATCCCTCGGACAAAATGGC.

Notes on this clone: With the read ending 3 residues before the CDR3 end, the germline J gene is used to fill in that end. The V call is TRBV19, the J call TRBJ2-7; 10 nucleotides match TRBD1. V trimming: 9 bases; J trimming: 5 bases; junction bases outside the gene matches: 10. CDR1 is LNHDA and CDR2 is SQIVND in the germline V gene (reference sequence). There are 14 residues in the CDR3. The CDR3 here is CARTTGQGPDEQYF. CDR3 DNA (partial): TGTGCCAGGACCACGGGACAGGGGCCCGACGAG.

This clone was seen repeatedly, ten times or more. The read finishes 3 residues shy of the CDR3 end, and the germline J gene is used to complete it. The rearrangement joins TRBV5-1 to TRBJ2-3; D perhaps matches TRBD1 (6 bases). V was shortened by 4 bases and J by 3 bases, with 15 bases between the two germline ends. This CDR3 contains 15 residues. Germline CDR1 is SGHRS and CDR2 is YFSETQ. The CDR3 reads CASSLYRVGTDTQYF. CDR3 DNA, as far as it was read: TGCGCCAGCAGCCTCTACAGGGTGGGGACAGATACG.

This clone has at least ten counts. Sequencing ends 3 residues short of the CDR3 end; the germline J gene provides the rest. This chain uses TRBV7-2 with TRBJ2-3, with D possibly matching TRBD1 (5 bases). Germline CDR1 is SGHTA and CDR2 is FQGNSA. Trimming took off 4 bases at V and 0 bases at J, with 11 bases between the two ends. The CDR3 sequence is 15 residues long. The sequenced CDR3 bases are TGTGCCAGCAGCTCTGGGGCCCTTAGCACAGATACG. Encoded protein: CASSSGALSTDT. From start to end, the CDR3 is CASSSGALSTDTQYF.

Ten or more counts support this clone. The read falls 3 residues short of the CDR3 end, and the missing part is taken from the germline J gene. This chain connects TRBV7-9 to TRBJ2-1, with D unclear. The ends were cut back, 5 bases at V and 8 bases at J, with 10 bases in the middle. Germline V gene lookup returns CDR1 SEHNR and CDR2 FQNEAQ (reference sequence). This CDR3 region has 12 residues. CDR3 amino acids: CASSRLGYEQFF. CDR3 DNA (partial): TGTGCCAGCAGCCGGCTAGGTTATGAG.

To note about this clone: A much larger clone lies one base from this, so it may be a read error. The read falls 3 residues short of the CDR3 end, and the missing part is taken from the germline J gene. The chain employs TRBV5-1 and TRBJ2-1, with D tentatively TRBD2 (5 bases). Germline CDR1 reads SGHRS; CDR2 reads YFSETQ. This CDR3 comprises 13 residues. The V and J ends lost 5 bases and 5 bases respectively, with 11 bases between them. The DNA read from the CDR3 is TGCGCCAGCAGTGAGGGTGTGAACAATGAG. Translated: CASSEGVNNE. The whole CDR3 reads CASSEGVNNEQFF.

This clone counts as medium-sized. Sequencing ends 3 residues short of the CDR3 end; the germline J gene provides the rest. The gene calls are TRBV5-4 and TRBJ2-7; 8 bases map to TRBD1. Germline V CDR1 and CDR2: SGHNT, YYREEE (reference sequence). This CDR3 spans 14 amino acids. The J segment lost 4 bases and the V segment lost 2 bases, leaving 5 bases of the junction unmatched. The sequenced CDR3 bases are TGTGCCAGCAGCTTAGGACAGGGACAATACGAG. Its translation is CASSLGQGQYE. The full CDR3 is CASSLGQGQYEQYF.

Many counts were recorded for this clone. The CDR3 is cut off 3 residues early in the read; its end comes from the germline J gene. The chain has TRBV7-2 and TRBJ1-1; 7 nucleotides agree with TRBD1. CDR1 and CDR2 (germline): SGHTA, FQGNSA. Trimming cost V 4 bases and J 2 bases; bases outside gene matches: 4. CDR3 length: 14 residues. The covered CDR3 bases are TGTGCCAGCAGCTATAGACAGGGTAACACTGAA. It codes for CASSYRQGNTE. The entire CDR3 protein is CASSYRQGNTEAFF.